This T cell receptor beta chain derives from a study of graft-versus-host responses after intestinal transplantation. Study outcomes and limitations: There was an association between peak levels of circulating GvH clones and early post-transplant HvG declines.

Concerning this clone itself: The antigen remains unidentified.

TCRdb's table, derived via immunoSEQ multiplex PCR, lists solely in-frame clones and lacks some. The sample has around 110,000 clones, 85% to 95% seen once. The source was unstimulated CD8+ T cells sorted from spleen or lymph node cells, collected before transplant. This receptor was obtained from a human donor who was the organ donor for an intestinal transplant.

CDR3 sequence reads: CSVEAGNYGYTF. CDR3 in DNA: TGCAGCGTTGAGGCAGGGAACTATGGCTACACCTTC. This rearrangement joins TRBV29-1 to TRBJ1-2; D possibly corresponds to TRBD1 (5 bases). Trimming cost V 3 bases and J 2 bases, with 7 bases left between them. Germline CDR1 is SQVTM and CDR2 is ANQGSEA. This CDR3 comprises 12 residues. The variable domain in full, with the rest retrieved from reference TRBV29-1 and TRBJ1-2, is SAVISQKPSRDICQRGTSLTIQCQVDSQVTMMFWYRQQPGQSLTLIATANQGSEATYESGFVIDKFPISRPNLTFSTLTVSNMSPEDSSIYLCSVEAGNYGYTFGSGTRLTVV.